These T cell receptor beta chains were read from a single sample in a study of post-analysis software for immune sequencing data. One entry per CDR3 protein, called by TCRdb with MiXCR from the PCR reads. The sample has 750,000 to 950,000 distinct CDR3 sequences, 40% to 55% seen once. Sequenced material: blood. Receptors were obtained from a girl aged 10-17 years with multiple sclerosis. Both conserved end residues are part of each CDR3. D genes are given only for firm matches. Where a row states a size, it is once, few, many or the class of an expanded clone; other rows omit it.

abundance: -; v_gene: TRBV20-1; d_gene: -; j_gene: TRBJ2-3; CDR3aa: CSAAPVDPDTQYF; CDR3nt: TGCAGTGCTGCTCCGGTAGACCCAGATACGCAGTATTTT
abundance: -; v_gene: TRBV6-1; d_gene: TRBD1; j_gene: TRBJ1-2; CDR3aa: CASSEGTVFNYGYTF; CDR3nt: TGTGCCAGCAGTGAGGGGACAGTGTTTAACTATGGCTACACCTTC
abundance: -; v_gene: TRBV20-1; d_gene: TRBD2; j_gene: TRBJ2-7; CDR3aa: CNAKGTSSFYEQYF; CDR3nt: TGCAATGCTAAGGGGACTAGCAGTTTCTACGAGCAGTACTTC
abundance: -; v_gene: TRBV2; d_gene: TRBD2; j_gene: TRBJ2-5; CDR3aa: CASITGLAGGETQYF; CDR3nt: TGTGCCAGCATTACGGGACTAGCGGGAGGAGAGACCCAGTACTTC
abundance: few; v_gene: TRBV25-1; d_gene: TRBD2; j_gene: TRBJ2-1; CDR3aa: CASSRAGYEQFF; CDR3nt: TGTGCCAGCAGTCGAGCGGGATATGAGCAGTTCTTC
abundance: -; v_gene: TRBV11-2; d_gene: TRBD2; j_gene: TRBJ2-7; CDR3aa: CASSFRAGATYEQYF; CDR3nt: TGTGCCAGCAGCTTCCGAGCGGGAGCGACCTACGAGCAGTACTTC
abundance: few; v_gene: TRBV7-2; d_gene: TRBD2; j_gene: TRBJ2-7; CDR3aa: CASSPSGRNPYEQYF; CDR3nt: TGTGCCAGCAGTCCTAGCGGGAGGAATCCCTACGAGCAGTACTTC
abundance: -; v_gene: TRBV5-1; d_gene: TRBD2; j_gene: TRBJ2-1; CDR3aa: CASTRAGGPENEQFF; CDR3nt: TGCGCCAGCACCCGAGCGGGGGGGCCTGAGAATGAGCAGTTCTTC
abundance: -; v_gene: TRBV6-2/TRBV6-3; d_gene: TRBD2; j_gene: TRBJ2-7; CDR3aa: CASSYPSGSLTYEQYF; CDR3nt: TGTGCCAGCAGTTACCCTAGCGGGAGTCTCACCTACGAGCAGTACTTC
abundance: -; v_gene: TRBV5-1; d_gene: TRBD1; j_gene: TRBJ2-5; CDR3aa: CASSLRGQAASQETQYF; CDR3nt: TGCGCCAGCAGCTTGAGGGGACAGGCAGCGTCCCAAGAGACCCAGTACTTC
abundance: -; v_gene: TRBV6-1; d_gene: -; j_gene: TRBJ1-2; CDR3aa: CASSEGPRAYGYTF; CDR3nt: TGTGCCAGCAGTGAAGGACCAAGAGCCTATGGCTACACCTTC
abundance: -; v_gene: TRBV27; d_gene: -; j_gene: TRBJ2-5; CDR3aa: CASSLSGGLEETQYF; CDR3nt: TGTGCCAGCAGTTTAAGTGGGGGATTGGAAGAGACCCAGTACTTC
abundance: few; v_gene: TRBV20-1; d_gene: TRBD2; j_gene: TRBJ2-7; CDR3aa: CSASIILRTSGSSYEQYF; CDR3nt: TGCAGTGCTAGTATCATTCTAAGGACTAGCGGGAGCTCCTACGAGCAGTACTTC
abundance: -; v_gene: TRBV20-1; d_gene: -; j_gene: TRBJ2-7; CDR3aa: CSASGLDLGYEQYF; CDR3nt: TGCAGTGCTAGCGGATTAGACTTGGGCTACGAGCAGTACTTC
abundance: few; v_gene: TRBV11-1; d_gene: -; j_gene: TRBJ2-1; CDR3aa: CASSLGSGDYNEQFF; CDR3nt: TGTGCCAGCAGCTTAGGCAGCGGCGACTACAATGAGCAGTTCTTC
abundance: -; v_gene: TRBV12-3/TRBV12-4; d_gene: -; j_gene: TRBJ2-7; CDR3aa: CASSPELDRYEQYF; CDR3nt: TGTGCCAGCAGTCCCGAGCTGGACAGATACGAGCAGTACTTC
abundance: -; v_gene: TRBV9; d_gene: -; j_gene: TRBJ2-1; CDR3aa: CASSGARGNNEQFF; CDR3nt: TGTGCCAGCAGCGGGGCGAGGGGCAACAATGAGCAGTTCTTC
abundance: few; v_gene: TRBV20-1; d_gene: TRBD2; j_gene: TRBJ2-5; CDR3aa: CSAPPGTSGRETQYF; CDR3nt: TGCAGTGCTCCCCCCGGGACTAGCGGGAGAGAGACCCAGTACTTC
abundance: -; v_gene: TRBV11-1; d_gene: -; j_gene: TRBJ2-1; CDR3aa: CASSLGASWGSYNEQFF; CDR3nt: TGTGCCAGCAGCTTAGGGGCTAGCTGGGGCTCCTACAATGAGCAGTTCTTC
abundance: -; v_gene: TRBV11-2; d_gene: -; j_gene: TRBJ1-1; CDR3aa: CASSLDITGGKAFF; CDR3nt: TGTGCCAGCAGCTTAGATATCACGGGGGGAAAAGCTTTCTTT
abundance: -; v_gene: TRBV20-1; d_gene: -; j_gene: TRBJ2-1; CDR3aa: CSVRLGNEQFF; CDR3nt: TGCAGTGTTAGACTGGGGAATGAGCAGTTCTTC
abundance: few; v_gene: TRBV5-1; d_gene: TRBD1; j_gene: TRBJ1-2; CDR3aa: CASSLRGGENGYTF; CDR3nt: TGCGCCAGCAGCTTGAGAGGGGGCGAAAATGGCTACACCTTC
abundance: -; v_gene: TRBV4-3; d_gene: TRBD2; j_gene: TRBJ2-1; CDR3aa: CASSQALPGLAVYNEQFF; CDR3nt: TGCGCCAGCAGCCAAGCTCTTCCGGGACTAGCGGTATACAATGAGCAGTTCTTC
abundance: few; v_gene: TRBV29-1; d_gene: -; j_gene: TRBJ2-4; CDR3aa: CSVEDPRQGSKNIQYF; CDR3nt: TGCAGCGTTGAAGATCCTCGGCAGGGGTCGAAAAACATTCAGTACTTC
abundance: many; v_gene: TRBV9; d_gene: TRBD1; j_gene: TRBJ2-3; CDR3aa: CASSGGQGAEDTQYF; CDR3nt: TGTGCCAGCAGCGGGGGACAGGGGGCTGAAGATACGCAGTATTTT
abundance: -; v_gene: TRBV7-9; d_gene: TRBD1; j_gene: TRBJ1-2; CDR3aa: CASSQTTGVPNYGYTF; CDR3nt: TGTGCCAGCAGCCAGACGACAGGGGTCCCTAACTATGGCTACACCTTC
abundance: few; v_gene: TRBV7-6; d_gene: -; j_gene: TRBJ2-7; CDR3aa: CASSLDTGDYEQYF; CDR3nt: TGTGCCAGCAGCTTAGATACAGGCGACTACGAGCAGTACTTC
abundance: -; v_gene: TRBV28; d_gene: TRBD1; j_gene: TRBJ2-7; CDR3aa: CASSSRTGVAYEQYF; CDR3nt: TGTGCCAGCAGCTCCAGAACAGGGGTCGCCTACGAGCAGTACTTC
abundance: -; v_gene: TRBV20-1; d_gene: TRBD2; j_gene: TRBJ2-1; CDR3aa: CSASSLAGALGEQFF; CDR3nt: TGCAGTGCTAGCAGTCTAGCGGGGGCCCTCGGTGAGCAGTTCTTC
abundance: -; v_gene: TRBV4-2; d_gene: -; j_gene: TRBJ2-3; CDR3aa: CASSQDGGGRTDTQYF; CDR3nt: TGTGCCAGCAGCCAAGATGGGGGAGGTCGCACAGATACGCAGTATTTT
abundance: few; v_gene: TRBV15; d_gene: TRBD2; j_gene: TRBJ2-7; CDR3aa: CATSRVGRLAGDYEQYF; CDR3nt: TGTGCCACCAGCAGAGTAGGGAGACTAGCGGGAGATTACGAGCAGTACTTC
abundance: -; v_gene: TRBV2; d_gene: -; j_gene: TRBJ1-2; CDR3aa: CASSLLTESYTF; CDR3nt: TGTGCCAGCAGTCTATTAACGGAGAGCTACACCTTC
abundance: few; v_gene: TRBV12-3/TRBV12-4; d_gene: -; j_gene: TRBJ2-1; CDR3aa: CASSAAAGGYNEQFF; CDR3nt: TGTGCCAGCAGTGCAGCAGCGGGCGGCTACAATGAGCAGTTCTTC
abundance: -; v_gene: TRBV20-1; d_gene: -; j_gene: TRBJ2-2; CDR3aa: CSARAGPNTGELFF; CDR3nt: TGCAGTGCTAGAGCGGGACCGAACACCGGGGAGCTGTTTTTT
abundance: -; v_gene: TRBV11-1; d_gene: -; j_gene: TRBJ2-7; CDR3aa: CASSLAGIMEQYF; CDR3nt: TGTGCCAGCAGCTTAGCGGGTATAATGGAGCAGTACTTC
abundance: -; v_gene: TRBV20-1; d_gene: -; j_gene: TRBJ2-3; CDR3aa: CSARDHGTSTDTQYF; CDR3nt: TGCAGTGCTAGAGATCACGGGACTAGCACAGATACGCAGTATTTT
abundance: -; v_gene: TRBV29-1; d_gene: -; j_gene: TRBJ2-2; CDR3aa: CSVETRPGELFF; CDR3nt: TGCAGCGTCGAGACTAGGCCCGGGGAGCTGTTTTTT
abundance: -; v_gene: TRBV19; d_gene: TRBD2; j_gene: TRBJ2-7; CDR3aa: CASSKGTSGRNEQYF; CDR3nt: TGTGCCAGTAGTAAGGGGACTAGCGGGAGGAATGAGCAGTACTTC
abundance: few; v_gene: TRBV6-6; d_gene: -; j_gene: TRBJ2-7; CDR3aa: CASSRDDEQYF; CDR3nt: TGTGCCAGCAGTCGCGACGACGAGCAGTACTTC
abundance: -; v_gene: TRBV6-5; d_gene: -; j_gene: TRBJ1-2; CDR3aa: CASSGGGFYGYTF; CDR3nt: TGTGCCAGCAGTGGCGGGGGTTTCTATGGCTACACCTTC
abundance: few; v_gene: TRBV15; d_gene: -; j_gene: TRBJ1-5; CDR3aa: CATSRDQGTGQPQHF; CDR3nt: TGTGCCACCAGCAGAGATCAGGGTACGGGTCAGCCCCAGCATTTT
abundance: -; v_gene: TRBV11-2; d_gene: -; j_gene: TRBJ2-5; CDR3aa: CASSLGARSGEETQYF; CDR3nt: TGTGCCAGCAGCTTAGGGGCCCGTAGTGGGGAAGAGACCCAGTACTTC
abundance: once; v_gene: TRBV3-1; d_gene: -; j_gene: TRBJ1-2; CDR3aa: CASSQEWGFRFIGGYTF; CDR3nt: TGTGCCAGCAGCCAAGAGTGGGGCTTCAGGTTTATTGGTGGCTACACCTTC
abundance: -; v_gene: TRBV20-1; d_gene: -; j_gene: TRBJ2-7; CDR3aa: CSAPRDFYEQYF; CDR3nt: TGCAGTGCCCCCAGGGACTTCTACGAGCAGTACTTC
abundance: -; v_gene: TRBV7-3; d_gene: -; j_gene: TRBJ2-1; CDR3aa: CASSSSGPLYNEQFF; CDR3nt: TGTGCCAGCAGCTCGAGCGGACCATTATACAATGAGCAGTTCTTC
abundance: -; v_gene: TRBV7-6; d_gene: TRBD1; j_gene: TRBJ1-2; CDR3aa: CASSGLDRADYGYTF; CDR3nt: TGTGCCAGCAGCGGACTGGACAGGGCGGACTATGGCTACACCTTC
abundance: few; v_gene: TRBV27; d_gene: TRBD1; j_gene: TRBJ2-5; CDR3aa: CASRDRGREQYF; CDR3nt: TGTGCCAGCCGCGACAGGGGGCGAGAGCAGTACTTC
abundance: few; v_gene: TRBV7-6; d_gene: -; j_gene: TRBJ2-5; CDR3aa: CASSLEVATRETQYF; CDR3nt: TGTGCCAGCAGCTTAGAGGTAGCGACCAGGGAGACCCAGTACTTC
abundance: -; v_gene: TRBV5-5; d_gene: -; j_gene: TRBJ2-5; CDR3aa: CASSASPGAWILQETQYF; CDR3nt: TGTGCCAGCAGCGCATCCCCGGGAGCCTGGATCCTCCAAGAGACCCAGTACTTC
abundance: -; v_gene: TRBV29-1; d_gene: TRBD2; j_gene: TRBJ2-2; CDR3aa: CSVGSGANTGELFF; CDR3nt: TGCAGCGTTGGGAGCGGGGCGAACACCGGGGAGCTGTTTTTT
abundance: -; v_gene: TRBV28; d_gene: TRBD1; j_gene: TRBJ2-5; CDR3aa: CASTIQGAGEQYF; CDR3nt: TGTGCCAGCACCATACAGGGGGCTGGAGAGCAGTACTTC
abundance: few; v_gene: TRBV27; d_gene: TRBD1; j_gene: TRBJ2-1; CDR3aa: CASSWTGSSEQFF; CDR3nt: TGTGCCAGCAGTTGGACAGGGAGCAGTGAGCAGTTCTTC